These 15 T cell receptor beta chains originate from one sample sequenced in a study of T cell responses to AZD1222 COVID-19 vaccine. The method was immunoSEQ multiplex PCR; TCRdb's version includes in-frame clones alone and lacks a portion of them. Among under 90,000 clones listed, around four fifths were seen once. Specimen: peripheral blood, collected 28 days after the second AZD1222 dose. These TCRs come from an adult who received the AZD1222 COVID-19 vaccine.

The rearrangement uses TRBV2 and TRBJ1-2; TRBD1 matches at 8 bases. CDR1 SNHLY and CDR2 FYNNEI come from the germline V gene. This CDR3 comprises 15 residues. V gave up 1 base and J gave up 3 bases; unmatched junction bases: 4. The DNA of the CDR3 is TGTGCCAGCAGTGAAGAGGCAGGGGGCTACTATGGCTACACCTTC. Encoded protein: CASSEEAGGYYGYTF.

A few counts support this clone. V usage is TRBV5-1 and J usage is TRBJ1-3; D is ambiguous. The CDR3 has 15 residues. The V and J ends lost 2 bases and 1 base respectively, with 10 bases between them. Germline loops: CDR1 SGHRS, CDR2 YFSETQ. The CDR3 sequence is CASSLDGVSGNTIYF. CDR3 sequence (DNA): TGCGCCAGCAGCTTAGACGGCGTATCTGGAAACACCATATATTTT.

CDR3 sequence reads: CASSFLSGVSGNTIYF. DNA of the CDR3: TGTGCCAGCAGTTTTTTATCCGGAGTCTCTGGAAACACCATATATTTT. The V and J genes are TRBV28 and TRBJ1-3; D gene uncertain. V shed 3 bases and J shed 0 bases, with 12 bases lying between them. The CDR3 consists of 16 residues. Germline values: CDR1 MDHEN, CDR2 SYDVKM.

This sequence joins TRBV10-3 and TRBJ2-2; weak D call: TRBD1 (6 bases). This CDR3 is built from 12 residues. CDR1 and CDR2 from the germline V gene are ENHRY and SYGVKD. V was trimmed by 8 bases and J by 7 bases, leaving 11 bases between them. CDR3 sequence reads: CAISRTDGELFF. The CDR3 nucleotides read TGTGCCATCTCCCGGACAGACGGGGAGCTGTTTTTT.

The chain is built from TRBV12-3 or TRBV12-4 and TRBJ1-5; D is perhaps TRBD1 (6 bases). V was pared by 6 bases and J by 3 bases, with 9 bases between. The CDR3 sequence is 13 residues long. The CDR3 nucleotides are TGTGCCAGCAGCAGGACAGTCAATCAGCCCCAGCATTTT. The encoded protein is CASSRTVNQPQHF.

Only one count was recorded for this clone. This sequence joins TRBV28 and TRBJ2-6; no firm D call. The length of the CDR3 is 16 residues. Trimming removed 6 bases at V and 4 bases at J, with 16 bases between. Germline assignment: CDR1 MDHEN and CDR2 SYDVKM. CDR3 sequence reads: CASRGLVSWGANVLTF. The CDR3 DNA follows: TGTGCCAGCAGGGGCTTAGTCTCTTGGGGGGCCAACGTCCTGACTTTC.

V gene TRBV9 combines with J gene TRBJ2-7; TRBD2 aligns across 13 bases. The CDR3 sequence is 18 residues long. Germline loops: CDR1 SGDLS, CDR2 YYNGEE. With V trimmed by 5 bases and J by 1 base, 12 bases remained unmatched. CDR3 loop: CASRKGLAGRLLSYEQYF. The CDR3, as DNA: TGTGCCAGCAGAAAGGGACTAGCGGGACGATTATTGTCCTACGAGCAGTACTTC.

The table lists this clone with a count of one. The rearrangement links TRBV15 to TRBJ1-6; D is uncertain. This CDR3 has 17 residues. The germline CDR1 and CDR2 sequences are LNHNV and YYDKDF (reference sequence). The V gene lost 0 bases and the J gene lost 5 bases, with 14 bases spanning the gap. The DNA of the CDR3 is TGTGCCACCAGCAGAGATAAGCGACGCATCGATAATTCACCCCTCCACTTT. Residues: CATSRDKRRIDNSPLHF.

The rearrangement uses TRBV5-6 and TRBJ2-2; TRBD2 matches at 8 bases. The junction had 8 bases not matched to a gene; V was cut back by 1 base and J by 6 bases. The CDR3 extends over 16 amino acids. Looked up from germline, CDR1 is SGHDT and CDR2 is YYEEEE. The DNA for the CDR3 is TGTGCCAGCAGCTTGAAGGTGGGACTAGTAGCCGGGGAGCTGTTTTTT. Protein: CASSLKVGLVAGELFF.

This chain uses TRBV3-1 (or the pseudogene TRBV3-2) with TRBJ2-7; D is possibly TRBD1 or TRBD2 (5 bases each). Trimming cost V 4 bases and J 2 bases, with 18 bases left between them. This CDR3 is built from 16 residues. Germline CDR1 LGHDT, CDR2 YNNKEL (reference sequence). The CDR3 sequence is CASSLRDGGSTYEQYF. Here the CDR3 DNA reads TGTGCCAGCAGCCTCCGGGACGGAGGTTCGACCTACGAGCAGTACTTC.

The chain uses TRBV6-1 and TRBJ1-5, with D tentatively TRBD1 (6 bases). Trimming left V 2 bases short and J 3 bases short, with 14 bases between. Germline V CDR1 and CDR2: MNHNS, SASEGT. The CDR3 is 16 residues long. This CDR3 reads CASSEREGVSNQPQHF. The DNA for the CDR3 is TGTGCCAGCAGTGAAAGGGAGGGGGTTTCCAATCAGCCCCAGCATTTT.

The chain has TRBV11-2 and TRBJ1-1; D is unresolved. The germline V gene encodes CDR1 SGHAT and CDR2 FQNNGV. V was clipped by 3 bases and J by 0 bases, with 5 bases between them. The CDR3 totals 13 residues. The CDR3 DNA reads TGTGCCAGCAGCTTTAACCTGAACACTGAAGCTTTCTTT. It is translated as CASSFNLNTEAFF.

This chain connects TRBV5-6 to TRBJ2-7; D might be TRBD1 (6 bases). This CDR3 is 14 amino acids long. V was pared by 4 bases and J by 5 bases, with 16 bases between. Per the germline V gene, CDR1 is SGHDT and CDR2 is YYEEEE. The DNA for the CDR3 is TGTGCCAGCAGCATAGGGGGTAGTTGGAACGAGCAGTACTTC. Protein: CASSIGGSWNEQYF.

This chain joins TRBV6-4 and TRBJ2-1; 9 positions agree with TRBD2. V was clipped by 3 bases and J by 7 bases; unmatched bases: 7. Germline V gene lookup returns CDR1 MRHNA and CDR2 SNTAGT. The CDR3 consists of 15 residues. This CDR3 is CASSEISGSGNEQFF. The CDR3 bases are TGTGCCAGCAGTGAGATTAGCGGGAGTGGTAATGAGCAGTTCTTC.

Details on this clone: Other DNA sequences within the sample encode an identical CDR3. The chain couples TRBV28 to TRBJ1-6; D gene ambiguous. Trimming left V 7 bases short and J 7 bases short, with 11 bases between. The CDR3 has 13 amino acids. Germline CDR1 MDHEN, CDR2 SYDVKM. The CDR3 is CASTLSGNSPLHF. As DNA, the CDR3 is TGTGCCAGCACCCTATCGGGGAATTCACCCCTCCACTTT.